The T cell receptor (beta chain) under discussion was sequenced for a study of cytotoxic CD8 clonotypes in ibrutinib-treated CLL. Study in general: Response material was collected after a median around 12 months of treatment, range 6 to 36. Study-wide findings and caveats: Clonality at baseline surpassed age-matched healthy donors and tracked circulating CD8+ T-cell counts. Sustained-remission and progressing patients diverged in sampling times.

Libraries were prepared by immunoSEQ multiplex PCR; TCRdb keeps only in-frame clonotypes and omits some of them. Here the sample spans roughly 250,000 clones, 60% to 75% being singletons. Remarks on this clone: The antigen is not known.

Trimming took off 1 base at V and 5 bases at J, with 11 bases between the two ends. Germline CDR1 SGHAT, CDR2 FQNNGV. The CDR3 runs to 14 residues. This material consisted of PBMCs, taken after 24 months of ibrutinib treatment. This chain joins TRBV11-2 and TRBJ2-5; D gene unclear. The clonotype was recovered from a human donor with chronic lymphocytic leukemia. For the CDR3, the DNA is TGTGCCAGCAGCTTAGCCCTCCCTGAGGAGACCCAGTACTTC. It yields the protein CASSLALPEETQYF.